This section outlines one TCR beta chain sequence together with its context. Its antigen is unknown. Using quantitative 5'-RACE with molecular barcodes, the authors made TCR beta libraries. TCRdb called the 5' RACE reads again in MiXCR, with one record for every CDR3 protein. The sample has about 240,000 distinct CDR3 sequences, around 9.1% seen once; the top ten hold 6.5% to 7%. This sample is drawn from a study of CD8 T cells in ankylosing spondylitis. Regarding the study as a whole: Significantly higher representation of disease-linked clones was reported for matched ankylosing spondylitis synovial fluid. Reactive arthritis synovial fluid and blood were previously reported to contain some motif variants. Disease-linked clones had a CD8+ phenotype and relatively low frequency in peripheral blood.

Trimming pared 5 bases from V and 4 bases from J, leaving 14 bases between. The CDR3 contains 14 residues. This clonotype originated in a male donor with ankylosing spondylitis or in good health (not recorded which). This chain links TRBV12-3 or TRBV12-4 with TRBJ1-2, with a tentative D call TRBD1 (5 bases). Sequenced: blood, either unsorted or a sorted T cell fraction (not recorded which). For the CDR3, the DNA is TGTGCCAGCAGTATTGGGACCGACGTCTATGGCTACACCTTC. Amino acids: CASSIGTDVYGYTF.